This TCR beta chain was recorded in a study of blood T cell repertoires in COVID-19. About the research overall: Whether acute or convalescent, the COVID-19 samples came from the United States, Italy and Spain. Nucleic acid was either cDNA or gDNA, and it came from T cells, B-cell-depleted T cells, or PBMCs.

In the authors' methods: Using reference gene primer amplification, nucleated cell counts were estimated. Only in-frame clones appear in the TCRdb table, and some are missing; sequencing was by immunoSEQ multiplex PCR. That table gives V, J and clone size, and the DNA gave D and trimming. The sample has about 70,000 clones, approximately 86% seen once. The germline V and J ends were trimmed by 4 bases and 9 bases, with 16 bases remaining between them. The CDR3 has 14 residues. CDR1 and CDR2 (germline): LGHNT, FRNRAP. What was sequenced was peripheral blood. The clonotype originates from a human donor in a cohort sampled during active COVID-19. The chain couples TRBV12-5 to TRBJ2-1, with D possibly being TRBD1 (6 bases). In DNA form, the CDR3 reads TGTGCTAGTGGTTCCCCGATCGAAGGGGGTGAGCAGTTCTTC. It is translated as CASGSPIEGGEQFF.